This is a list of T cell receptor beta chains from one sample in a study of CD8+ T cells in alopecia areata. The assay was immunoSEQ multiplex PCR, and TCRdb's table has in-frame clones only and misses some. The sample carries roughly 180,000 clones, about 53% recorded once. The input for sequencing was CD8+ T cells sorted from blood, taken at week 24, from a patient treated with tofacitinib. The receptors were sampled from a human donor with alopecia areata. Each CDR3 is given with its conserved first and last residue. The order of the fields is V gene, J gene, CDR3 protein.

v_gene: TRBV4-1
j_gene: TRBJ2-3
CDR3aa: CASSQELPDTQYF

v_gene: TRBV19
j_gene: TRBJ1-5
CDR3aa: CASSIGPRPQPQHF

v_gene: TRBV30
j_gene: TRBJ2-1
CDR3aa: CAWSPLAGAYNEQFF

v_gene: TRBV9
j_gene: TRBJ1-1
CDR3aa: CASSVGDRAGTEAFF

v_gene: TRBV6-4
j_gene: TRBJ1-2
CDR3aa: CASSEGQGPYGYTF

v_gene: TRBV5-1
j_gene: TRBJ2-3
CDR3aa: CASSLPLAGGRDTQYF

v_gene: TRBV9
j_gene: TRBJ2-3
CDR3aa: CASSAVRRASTDTQYF

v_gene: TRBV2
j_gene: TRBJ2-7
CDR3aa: CASSLGQEVYEQYF

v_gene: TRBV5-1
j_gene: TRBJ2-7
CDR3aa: CASSPGPGYEQYF

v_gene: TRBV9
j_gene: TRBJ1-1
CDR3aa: CASSVRGWNTEAFF

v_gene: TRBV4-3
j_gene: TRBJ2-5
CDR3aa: CASSQDLGVETQYF

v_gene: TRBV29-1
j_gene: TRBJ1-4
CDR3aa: CSAGQGTTNEKLFF

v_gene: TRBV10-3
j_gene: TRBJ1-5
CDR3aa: CAISEPDRDPAKHF

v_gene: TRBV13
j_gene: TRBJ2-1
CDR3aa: CASSLALAGEQFF

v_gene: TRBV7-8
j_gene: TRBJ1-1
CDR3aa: CASSLASGWTKGTEAFF

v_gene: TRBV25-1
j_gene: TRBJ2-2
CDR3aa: CATYFGGANTGELFF

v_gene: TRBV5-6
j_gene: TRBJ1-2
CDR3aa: CASSLGGYYGYTF

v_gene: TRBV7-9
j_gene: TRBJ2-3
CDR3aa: CASSPPSGGSTDTQYF

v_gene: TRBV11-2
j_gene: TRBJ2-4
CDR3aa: CASRQEGAKNIQYF

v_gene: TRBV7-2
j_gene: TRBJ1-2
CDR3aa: CASSLGPGGGYTF

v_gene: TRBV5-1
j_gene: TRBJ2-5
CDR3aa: CASSLGEAQYF

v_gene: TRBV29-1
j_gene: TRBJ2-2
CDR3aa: CSVWTSIGELFF

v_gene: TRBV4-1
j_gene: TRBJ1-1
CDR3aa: CASSPKGGFVNTEAFF

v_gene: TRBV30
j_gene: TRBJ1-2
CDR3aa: CACAGQGGGYTF

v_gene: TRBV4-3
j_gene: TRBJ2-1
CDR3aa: CASSQDGTSGEEQFF

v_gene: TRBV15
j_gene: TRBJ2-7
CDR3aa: CATSSQRAREQYF

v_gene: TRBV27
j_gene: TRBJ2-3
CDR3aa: CASSLGGQEDTQYF